This is a list of T cell receptor beta chains from one sample in a study of OX40 agonist ivuxolimab in advanced cancers. Some clones are missing from TCRdb's copy, which holds only in-frame ones; the method was immunoSEQ multiplex PCR. There are 70,000 or so clones in the sample; about four fifths occur only once, and 0.8% to 1.1% lies in the top ten. The specimen was CD4+ or CD8+ T cells sorted from blood, collected in a trial of the OX40 agonist ivuxolimab. The receptors were gathered from an adult with an advanced solid tumor such as melanoma, head and neck, liver or kidney cancer. CDR3s include the opening cysteine and the closing phenylalanine or tryptophan. A D gene is named only where the DNA matches it firmly. Size values are once, few and many counts, or a class for expanded clones, and some rows have none.

j_call d_call v_call clone_size cdr3_aa cdr3_nt
TRBJ1-1 NA TRBV2 NA CASSLQGNTEAFF TGTGCCAGCAGCCTACAGGGGAACACTGAAGCTTTCTTT
TRBJ1-1 NA TRBV5-1 few CASSLTGKLGTEAFF TGCGCCAGCAGCTTAACAGGGAAGTTGGGCACTGAAGCTTTCTTT
TRBJ1-6 NA TRBV5-1 NA CASSFDGYNSPLHF TGCGCCAGCAGTTTCGACGGCTATAATTCACCCCTCCACTTT
TRBJ1-5 NA TRBV27 NA CASSLSQGHQPQHF TGTGCCAGCAGTTTATCGCAGGGTCATCAGCCCCAGCATTTT
TRBJ1-2 NA TRBV5-5 NA CASSLLAGDNYGYTF TGTGCCAGCAGCTTGCTGGCAGGGGATAACTATGGCTACACCTTC
TRBJ2-3 TRBD2 TRBV29-1 NA CSVEEGGLAGGGADTQYF TGCAGCGTTGAAGAGGGAGGACTAGCGGGGGGAGGGGCAGATACGCAGTATTTT
TRBJ2-4 NA TRBV5-7 NA CASRLAEKNIQYF TGTGCCAGCAGACTCGCAGAGAAAAACATTCAGTACTTC
TRBJ2-2 NA TRBV19 NA CASSIGRVNAGELFF TGTGCCAGTAGTATCGGCAGGGTGAACGCCGGGGAGCTGTTTTTT
TRBJ2-5 TRBD2 TRBV6-1 NA CASSASGGPQETQYF TGTGCCAGCAGTGCAAGCGGGGGGCCCCAAGAGACCCAGTACTTC
TRBJ2-2 TRBD1 TRBV6-4 NA CASTMTGVNTGELFF TGTGCCAGCACCATGACAGGGGTCAACACCGGGGAGCTGTTTTTT
TRBJ2-3 TRBD2 TRBV18 NA CASSPPGRLAGSDTQYF TGTGCCAGCTCACCACCGGGCAGACTAGCGGGGTCAGATACGCAGTATTTT
TRBJ2-1 NA TRBV6-5 NA CASSYEVGFWEQFF TGTGCCAGCAGTTACGAGGTTGGATTCTGGGAGCAGTTCTTC
TRBJ2-3 NA TRBV5-1 NA CASSLADSPTDTQYF TGCGCCAGCAGCTTGGCGGACAGTCCCACAGATACGCAGTATTTT
TRBJ1-4 TRBD1 TRBV5-4 NA CASSLGQGTEKLFF TGTGCCAGCAGCTTGGGACAGGGGACTGAAAAACTGTTTTTT
TRBJ2-7 TRBD1 TRBV28 few CASSLTGQGALGEQYF TGTGCCAGCAGTTTAACGGGACAGGGGGCTCTAGGCGAGCAGTACTTC
TRBJ2-7 TRBD1 TRBV7-6 NA CASSPRDRYEQYF TGTGCCAGCAGCCCCCGGGACAGATACGAGCAGTACTTC
TRBJ1-2 NA TRBV14 many CASSQARGVQYGYTF TGTGCCAGCAGCCAAGCCCGAGGGGTTCAATATGGCTACACCTTC
TRBJ1-6 NA TRBV7-8 NA CASSLAPPHGVGNSPLHF TGTGCCAGCAGCTTAGCGCCCCCCCACGGGGTTGGAAATTCACCCCTCCACTTT
TRBJ2-1 NA TRBV6-1 NA CASNPPGRYDEQFF TGTGCCAGCAATCCACCCGGACGGTACGATGAGCAGTTCTTC
TRBJ1-3 NA TRBV7-2 NA CASSLSREQNTIYF TGTGCCAGCAGCTTAAGCAGGGAACAGAACACCATATATTTT
TRBJ2-2 NA TRBV7-8 few CASSHLDGGPGELFF TGTGCCAGCAGCCACTTAGACGGGGGGCCCGGGGAGCTGTTTTTT
TRBJ2-3 TRBD1 TRBV5-1 few CASTPETGTTDTQYF TGCGCCAGCACGCCCGAGACAGGGACCACAGATACGCAGTATTTT
TRBJ2-3 TRBD2 TRBV27 NA CASSPLTSGGHTSTDTQYF TGTGCCAGCAGTCCCCTTACTAGCGGGGGGCACACTAGCACAGATACGCAGTATTTT
TRBJ2-3 TRBD2 TRBV11-2 NA CASSLDSAGGPTGTQYF TGTGCCAGCAGCTTAGACTCAGCGGGGGGGCCGACCGGTACGCAGTATTTT
TRBJ1-1 NA TRBV28 NA CASRFLGGNTEAFF TGTGCCAGCAGGTTCCTTGGGGGGAACACTGAAGCTTTCTTT
TRBJ2-3 NA TRBV5-5 NA CASSMGWANTDTQYF TGTGCCAGCAGCATGGGGTGGGCCAACACAGATACGCAGTATTTT
TRBJ2-7 TRBD1 TRBV19 NA CASRDRATYEQYF TGTGCCAGTCGGGACAGGGCCACCTACGAGCAGTACTTC
TRBJ2-1 NA TRBV19 NA CASSLAGGQFEQFF TGTGCCAGTAGTCTCGCGGGGGGACAGTTTGAGCAGTTCTTC
TRBJ1-5 TRBD1 TRBV2 NA CASSRDSYQPQHF TGTGCCAGCAGCCGGGACAGCTATCAGCCCCAGCATTTT
TRBJ1-4 NA TRBV28 NA CASISREKLFF TGTGCCAGCATCTCTCGAGAAAAACTGTTTTTT
TRBJ2-6 NA TRBV5-1 NA CASSLGGAGANVLTF TGCGCCAGCAGCTTGGGCGGGGCCGGGGCCAACGTCCTGACTTTC
TRBJ2-1 NA TRBV5-4 NA CASSLRLGNEQFF TGTGCCAGCAGCCTGAGACTGGGCAATGAGCAGTTCTTC
TRBJ2-2 TRBD1 TRBV5-5 NA CASSFQGAGNTGELFF TGTGCCAGCAGCTTTCAGGGGGCTGGGAACACCGGGGAGCTGTTTTTT
TRBJ2-2 NA TRBV4-2 NA CASSQDGMRVWDTGELFF TGTGCCAGCAGCCAAGACGGGATGAGGGTCTGGGACACCGGGGAGCTGTTTTTT
TRBJ1-2 NA TRBV5-1 NA CASSGAGGNYGYTF TGCGCCAGCAGCGGTGCGGGAGGTAACTATGGCTACACCTTC
TRBJ1-5 TRBD1 TRBV6-6 NA CASSYPDRGSNQPQHF TGTGCCAGCAGTTACCCGGACAGGGGATCTAATCAGCCCCAGCATTTT
TRBJ1-4 NA TRBV18 NA CASSPQGGNEKLFF TGTGCCAGCTCACCACAGGGCGGTAATGAAAAACTGTTTTTT
TRBJ2-7 TRBD1 TRBV6-5 few CASRTGQGEQYF TGTGCCAGCAGGACAGGGCAGGGTGAGCAGTACTTC
TRBJ2-7 TRBD2 TRBV2 NA CASSVYHIGGADEQYF TGTGCCAGCAGTGTTTATCATATCGGGGGGGCCGACGAGCAGTACTTC
TRBJ2-3 NA TRBV6-5 NA CASSEGGGTQYF TGTGCCAGCAGTGAAGGGGGAGGTACGCAGTATTTT
TRBJ2-7 NA TRBV18 NA CASSPVEDEQYF TGTGCCAGCTCACCCGTCGAGGACGAGCAGTACTTC
TRBJ1-5 NA TRBV11-2 once CASSAGEVGLGQPQHF TGTGCCAGCAGCGCGGGGGAAGTGGGGCTGGGGCAGCCCCAGCATTTT